This T cell receptor (beta chain) stems from a study of HIV-infected patients and healthy controls (dated by TCRdb to the mid-2010s). In terms of the full investigation: After three months of therapy, CD4 counts in about 85% of the 16 patients increased to a modest but significant degree while remaining below normal ranges. After a further year of therapy, viral load was undetectable in all patients, having already become undetectable in about 75% of the 16 patients by the second bleed. CD8 counts did not change consistently during early therapy, while the CD4:CD8 ratio increased slightly. Whether deep TCR repertoire sequencing of small blood samples from HIV patients could capture immune perturbation and reconstitution was tested in the study. Patients exhibited no overall T-cell lymphocytopenia, and total CDR3 counts per chain were not significantly different from those of controls. Study-wide conclusions, independent of this receptor: Roughly threefold more distinct CDR3s and higher Shannon diversity were observed in healthy control repertoires than in untreated HIV+ repertoires. HIV-infected repertoires had significantly higher mean Gini indices than controls, possibly reflecting oligoclonality. Size-matched repertoire data did not replicate the apparent post-therapy recovery of the Gini index in HIV-infected patients. In the study, no determination of donor HLA types was made. During therapy, a significant decrease in frequency was seen for HIV-associated CDR3s, whereas no significant change was found for CMV-associated CDR3s, although most of them became more frequent. Sequencing depth was restricted by the use of whole blood, which also prevented the dynamics of distinct T-cell subpopulations from being separated. MAIT cell alpha-chain CDR3s were found at high frequency in healthy controls but were severely depleted in HIV+ repertoires. Slight age and sex profile differences between the study cohorts did not explain the observed diversity differences. In the samples, alpha-beta chain pairing was left undetermined. Healthy controls shared more CDR3s between individuals than HIV+ patients, by Jaccard index and by count of highly shared sequences. Differing numbers of distinct sequences in patients and controls hindered comparison, and size-matching assigned excessive weight to rare events in the HIV-infected data. Treated samples represented only approximately 14 weeks of therapy, a duration arguably insufficient for detecting immune reconstitution in view of low adult thymic output. Processing was restricted to sixteen HIV-infected individuals, which the authors judged to be a major constraint on the generalizability of the findings. Significantly different mean usage between HIV-infected patients and controls was observed for eight alpha and eight beta V genes.

In its sample, this clonotype was seen a few times. Its antigen remains undetermined. Within one base of it there is no much larger clone, and no base qualities were kept. The study collected follow-up blood from HIV-infected patients roughly three months, about 14 weeks, after antiretroviral therapy began. Whole blood was used without cell fractionation, so the repertoire reflected all unsorted peripheral T cells. A roughly 2.5 ml sample of peripheral blood was drawn into Tempus tubes for RNA extraction. Patients were deemed ineligible for enrollment if they had febrile or AIDS-related illness, tumors, hepatitis B or C coinfection, immunomodulatory therapy, recent vaccination or treatment interruptions. The TURBO-DNase kit was used to remove leftover genomic DNA, and GLOBINclear was used to deplete globin mRNA. Using SuperScript III with primers targeting the alpha and beta constant regions, 500 to 550 ng of RNA was reverse transcribed. Alpha and beta chain libraries were generated separately via chain-specific third strand synthesis with multiplexing indices. In the protocol, all rearrangements within a chain were amplified with a single primer pair so that primer bias was avoided, and molecular barcodes were added to each cDNA molecule. Purified cDNA was joined by T4 RNA Ligase 1 to a 5' RACE adapter carrying a random hexamer and the SP2 sequencing primer site. Second strand synthesis was performed with Phusion polymerase and primed from the SP2 site, and slow temperature ramps were applied to favor optimal annealing. Two random hexamer sequences, both added before amplification and joined together, made up the 12-nucleotide barcode of each molecule. An amplification PCR of about 23 cycles with P5s and P7 primers came after a short first PCR that had added P5 and P7 adapter elements plus a second index. In total the libraries went through roughly 30 PCR cycles, after which the libraries were quantified on a Qubit, sized on a Bioanalyzer, and diluted to around 4 nM. The normalized libraries were sequenced on an Illumina MiSeq using 2 x 250 paired-end kits. MinElute columns were the means by which the reverse transcription reactions were cleaned up, and the reactions were eluted into around 9.9 ul Tris-Cl. The adapter ligations were run for around 25 hours at 16 degrees C, and AMPure XP beads at a 1:1 ratio were afterwards used to clean them. The original pipeline was this. Demultiplexed FASTQ files were processed with a modified Decombinator that output V, J, insert and barcode information. Any sequence that shared a barcode yet differed from the dominant sequence was discarded as an error, and the number of original cDNA molecules was estimated by counting barcodes clustered at Levenshtein distance 3. The R packages ineq, vegan, igraph and RCytoscape were used for downstream analyses, together with IMGT nomenclature and CDR3 definitions. The authors computed V gene usage over distinct sequences and counted each TCR a single time to avoid skew from clonal expansion. Whenever two unique CDR3 amino acid sequences within a donor differed by a single Levenshtein edit, similarity networks linked them. In the repertoires, a search was made for a compiled set of published HIV-specific CDR3s (over 80 alpha, several hundred beta) and CMV-specific CDR3s (around 13 alpha, 253 beta). Lower sequence numbers were not the cause of the decreased diversity in patients, as random subsampling to size-matched repertoires showed. The public reads were run again by TCRdb, first through fastp at Q25 and then through MiXCR, and only productive beta chains were kept. CDR3 protein sequences are deduplicated, and each keeps its most common genes and DNA. In this record, the V and J calls reflect TCRdb's handling and not the investigators' own analysis. This sample lists about 5,500 distinct CDR3 sequences; around 8.8% were detected once. Approximately 25% of the sample belongs to the ten largest clones.

Inclusive of the bounding cysteine and phenylalanine, the CDR3 is 15 residues long. Solely the CDR3 DNA is kept, with 45 bases framed from the first base. V sheds 4 bases and J sheds 1 base, leaving 15 bases between their ends. Reading the germline V gene gives CDR1 SGHRS and CDR2 YFSETQ. The chain links TRBV5-1 with TRBJ2-7; the D element might be TRBD1 or TRBD2, as each aligns at 5 bases. The receptor was derived from an adult with HIV infection. Sample: blood, taken during antiretroviral therapy. The nucleotides read TGCGCCAGCAGCCCCGGGACCCCCGGTTCCTACGAGCAGTACTTC. Translated, it gives CASSPGTPGSYEQYF.